Listed here are 18 T cell receptor beta chains from one sample, sequenced in a study of OX40 agonist ivuxolimab in advanced cancers. Libraries were prepared by immunoSEQ multiplex PCR; TCRdb keeps only in-frame clonotypes and omits some of them. The sample has 15,000 to 20,000 clones, 86% seen once. The material sequenced was CD4+ or CD8+ T cells sorted from blood, taken in a trial of the OX40 agonist ivuxolimab. The receptors here all came from an adult with an advanced solid tumor such as melanoma, head and neck, liver or kidney cancer.

This sequence joins TRBV5-1 and TRBJ1-2; 11 bases map to TRBD1. Looked up from germline, CDR1 is SGHRS and CDR2 is YFSETQ. After removal of 4 bases from V and 7 bases from J, the junction contained 3 bases not matched to a gene. The CDR3 is 13 amino acids. The CDR3 loop is CASSRGQGGGYTF. As DNA, the CDR3 is TGCGCCAGCAGCAGGGGACAGGGGGGTGGCTACACCTTC. Using reference TRBV5-1 and TRBJ1-2 for the parts outside the CDR3, the full variable domain is KAGVTQTPRYLIKTRGQQVTLSCSPISGHRSVSWYQQTPGQGLQFLFEYFSETQRNKGNFPGRFSGRQFSNSRSEMNVSTLELGDSALYLCASSRGQGGGYTFGSGTRLTVV.

The chain combines TRBV29-1 with TRBJ2-5, with D uncertain. CDR3 length equals 11 residues. Germline V lookup: CDR1 SQVTM, CDR2 ANQGSEA. V was shortened by 7 bases and J by 2 bases, with 8 bases between the two germline ends. This chain's CDR3 is CSGKRQETQYF. The CDR3 coding sequence is TGCAGCGGGAAACGGCAAGAGACCCAGTACTTC.

In this sample, this clone turned up a few times. V is TRBV5-6 and J is TRBJ1-3, with TRBD1 matching 9 bases. CDR1 and CDR2 from the germline V gene are SGHDT and YYEEEE. V was clipped by 3 bases and J by 0 bases; unmatched bases: 4. The CDR3 has 16 amino acids. The CDR3 DNA reads TGTGCCAGCAGCTGGGGGACAGGGATCTCTGGAAACACCATATATTTT. Residues: CASSWGTGISGNTIYF.

This clone occurred once. J is TRBJ1-4 and V is TRBV2; D is perhaps TRBD1 (6 bases). V was clipped by 6 bases and J by 4 bases, with 21 bases between them. There are 17 residues in the CDR3. Germline V CDR1 and CDR2: SNHLY, FYNNEI. The CDR3 reads CASRSRGGGRRNEKLFF. The CDR3 nucleotides are TGTGCCAGCAGATCTCGGGGGGGCGGCCGTCGTAATGAAAAACTGTTTTTT.

In its sample, this clone was seen once. The chain has TRBV6-5 and TRBJ1-6; TRBD1 might be the D (6 bases). Trimming took 5 bases from V and 11 from J, leaving 19 bases between them. The CDR3 is made up of 15 amino acids. Germline values: CDR1 MNHEY, CDR2 SVGAGI. Here the CDR3 reads CASSPTLTGSAPLHF. The CDR3 coding sequence is TGTGCCAGCAGTCCAACACTGACAGGTTCGGCACCCCTCCACTTT.

This clone was found once. V is TRBV2 and J is TRBJ2-2; weak D call: TRBD2 (6 bases). Trimming removed 5 bases at V and 5 bases at J, with 12 bases between. The CDR3 is 14 residues long. CDR1 and CDR2 (germline): SNHLY, FYNNEI. CDR3 DNA sequence: TGTGCCAGCAGTCGACTAGGAAGGACCGGGGAGCTGTTTTTT. Its translation is CASSRLGRTGELFF.

V and J are TRBV6-5 and TRBJ1-2, with D hard to call. V dropped 7 bases and J dropped 0 bases, with 9 bases sitting between them. CDR3 size: 13 residues. From germline, CDR1 is MNHEY and CDR2 SVGAGI. The CDR3 region has the DNA TGTGCCAGCAAGACCGCAGCTAACTATGGCTACACCTTC. Translating gives CASKTAANYGYTF.

The chain combines TRBV5-1 with TRBJ2-3, with 14 bases that match TRBD2. Germline V gene data show CDR1 as SGHRS and CDR2 as YFSETQ. Trimming took 3 bases from V and 4 from J; bases not matched to a gene: 7. The CDR3 totals 17 residues. CDR3 DNA sequence: TGCGCCAGCAGCTCCGGACTAGCGGGGGGAATATCAGATACGCAGTATTTT. Its protein product is CASSSGLAGGISDTQYF.

The chain has TRBV11-2 and TRBJ2-5, with 9 bases that match TRBD2. The J call may be incorrect, as the DNA end agrees better with TRBJ2-7. CDR1 SGHAT and CDR2 FQNNGV come from the germline V gene. The CDR3 sequence is 17 residues long. The CDR3 sequence is CASSLRFGGRAWDEQYF. For the CDR3, the DNA is TGTGCCAGCAGCCTACGCTTTGGCGGGAGGGCGTGGGACGAGCAGTACTTC.

V usage is TRBV19 and J usage is TRBJ1-2; D is ambiguous. This CDR3 is built from 15 residues. The V end was cut by 0 bases, the J end by 6 bases, with 14 bases between. Germline V lookup: CDR1 LNHDA, CDR2 SQIVND (reference sequence). The CDR3 DNA is TGTGCCAGTAGTATAGATCCCAACCGGGAAGATGGCTACACCTTC. It specifies CASSIDPNREDGYTF.

This clone was counted a few times. The chain combines TRBV6-5 with TRBJ2-1; tentative D call: TRBD2 (5 bases). This CDR3 spans 14 amino acids. Germline V gene data show CDR1 as MNHEY and CDR2 as SVGAGI. The V and J ends lost 0 bases and 4 bases respectively, with 7 bases between them. DNA of the CDR3: TGTGCCAGCAGTTACTCGAGGGTTTACAATGAGCAGTTCTTC. It is translated as CASSYSRVYNEQFF.

The J gene is TRBJ1-2, the V gene TRBV6-1; D unresolved. Trimming removed 5 bases at V and 8 bases at J, with 9 bases between. From germline, CDR1 is MNHNS and CDR2 SASEGT. This CDR3 contains 11 residues. The CDR3 DNA follows: TGTGCCAGCAGTTCGGGCCGGGGCTACACCTTC. Protein: CASSSGRGYTF.

The chain has TRBV5-1 and TRBJ2-3; D possibly corresponds to TRBD2 (6 bases). The V and J ends lost 0 bases and 7 bases respectively, with 12 bases between them. This CDR3 is built from 14 residues. Looked up from germline, CDR1 is SGHRS and CDR2 is YFSETQ. The CDR3 spells CASSLEGGGNTQYF. CDR3 coding DNA: TGCGCCAGCAGCTTGGAGGGAGGAGGGAATACGCAGTATTTT.

The chain joins TRBV7-5 to TRBJ1-4. TRBV7-5 is a pseudogene. The CDR3 spans 12 residues. DNA of the CDR3: TGTGCCAGAAGCCACCCGGGGGAAAAACTGTTTTTT. Translating it yields CARSHPGEKLFF.

The gene calls are TRBV7-9 and TRBJ2-3, with unresolved D. Germline CDR1 and CDR2: SEHNR and FQNEAQ (reference sequence). The CDR3 has 13 amino acids. Deletions cut 3 bases from V and 0 bases from J, with 4 bases between. CDR3 sequence reads: CASSFASTDTQYF. The CDR3 DNA is TGTGCCAGCAGCTTCGCCAGCACAGATACGCAGTATTTT.

The CDR3 DNA sequence: TGTGCCATTTCAGAGCAGCCCCAGCATTTT. Encoded protein: CAISEQPQHF. This chain uses TRBV6-1 with TRBJ1-5; D is ambiguous. The CDR3 covers 10 residues. Germline lookup yields CDR1 MNHNS and CDR2 SASEGT. Trimming shortened V by 10 bases and J by 7 bases, and 8 bases separated the two germline ends.

This clone was detected a few times. The chain uses TRBV15 and TRBJ2-6; D remains ambiguous. V lost 1 base and J 9 bases, leaving 4 bases between the germline ends. Germline lookup yields CDR1 LNHNV and CDR2 YYDKDF (reference sequence). The CDR3 has 12 residues. The CDR3 bases are TGTGCCACCAGCAGAGCTGACAACGTCCTGACTTTC. Its translation is CATSRADNVLTF.

The chain has TRBV6-6 and TRBJ1-1; D not resolved. The V gene lost 5 bases and the J gene lost 9 bases, with 16 bases spanning the gap. The germline V gene encodes CDR1 MNHNY and CDR2 SVGAGI (reference sequence). CDR3 length equals 13 residues. The CDR3 sequence: CASSQADPPQAFF. As DNA, the CDR3 is TGTGCCAGCAGTCAAGCCGACCCACCTCAAGCTTTCTTT.